Each of the 27 T cell receptor beta chains below was sequenced from the same sample in a study of cytomegalovirus exposure and HLA in healthy donors. Sequenced by immunoSEQ multiplex PCR; TCRdb stores in-frame clones only, minus some. The table includes roughly 260,000 clones, 85% to 90% detected once. The material sequenced was PBMCs. Source of these receptors: a man aged 18 to 29 in good health and CMV-seronegative.

The rearrangement uses TRBV19 and TRBJ2-3, with D perhaps matching TRBD1 (6 bases). Germline V lookup: CDR1 LNHDA, CDR2 SQIVND (reference sequence). CDR3 length: 13 amino acids. V was pared by 4 bases and J by 4 bases, with 9 bases between. Written as DNA, the CDR3 is TGTGCCAGTAGTAAACAGGGTCCAGATACGCAGTATTTT. Translating it yields CASSKQGPDTQYF.

The V call is TRBV18, the J call TRBJ2-3; D perhaps matches TRBD2 (6 bases). Germline V gives CDR1 KGHSH, CDR2 LQKENI. Trimming took off 3 bases at V and 2 bases at J, with 9 bases between the two ends. This CDR3 region has 14 residues. This CDR3 is CASSPGLITDTQYF. CDR3 bases: TGTGCCAGCTCACCGGGACTTATCACAGATACGCAGTATTTT.

The V gene is TRBV5-1, the J gene TRBJ1-2; D is uncertain. The length of the CDR3 is 15 residues. CDR1 is SGHRS, CDR2 YFSETQ, per germline. The V end was cut by 0 bases, the J end by 4 bases, with 13 bases between. The CDR3 loop reads CASSLAVLGLYGYTF. The CDR3 DNA reads TGCGCCAGCAGCTTGGCCGTTTTGGGCCTCTATGGCTACACCTTC.

The V and J genes are TRBV5-1 and TRBJ2-1; D unresolved. V was shortened by 4 bases and J by 8 bases, with 16 bases between the two germline ends. The CDR3 is 14 residues long. The germline V gene has CDR1 SGHRS and CDR2 YFSETQ. This CDR3 reads CASSGDAGGDEQFF. The CDR3 coding sequence is TGCGCCAGCAGCGGTGACGCCGGCGGCGATGAGCAGTTCTTC.

The chain employs TRBV2 and TRBJ1-1, with D unresolved. There are 14 residues in the CDR3. Germline values: CDR1 SNHLY, CDR2 FYNNEI. V was shortened by 5 bases and J by 2 bases, with 12 bases between the two germline ends. The DNA of the CDR3 is TGTGCCAGCAGTAAGTACGGGGAAAACACTGAAGCTTTCTTT. Translating it yields CASSKYGENTEAFF.

The genes are TRBV27 and TRBJ1-5; TRBD1 matches at 7 bases. V lost 8 bases, J lost 0 bases, and 10 bases stayed unmatched. There are 16 residues in the CDR3. Germline CDR1 and CDR2: MNHEY and SMNVEV (reference sequence). The CDR3 nucleotides read TGTGCCAGCCGCAGGGCGACAGGGCTTAGCAATCAGCCCCAGCATTTT. Its protein product is CASRRATGLSNQPQHF.

This chain joins TRBV11-2 and TRBJ2-7, with D tentatively TRBD2 (6 bases). V lost 3 bases, J lost 0 bases, and 12 bases lay in between. The CDR3 contains 15 residues. Germline CDR1 and CDR2: SGHAT and FQNNGV. The CDR3 nucleotides are TGTGCCAGCAGCTTTAGGCGGGACCCCTCCTACGAGCAGTACTTC. Translation gives CASSFRRDPSYEQYF.

V and J are TRBV29-1 and TRBJ2-1, with TRBD2 matching 7 bases. Germline lookup yields CDR1 SQVTM and CDR2 ANQGSEA. V was pared by 2 bases and J by 7 bases, with 11 bases of the junction left unmatched. The CDR3 has 15 amino acids. This CDR3 reads CSVEWGGLAANEQFF. The DNA of the CDR3 is TGCAGCGTTGAATGGGGGGGTCTAGCGGCGAATGAGCAGTTCTTC.

The J gene is TRBJ1-1, the V gene TRBV6-4; 8 nucleotides match TRBD1. Germline-derived CDR1 and CDR2 are MRHNA and SNTAGT. The CDR3 totals 14 residues. The J segment lost 7 bases and the V segment lost 4 bases, leaving 8 bases of the junction unmatched. CDR3 DNA sequence: TGTGCCAGCAGTGCCGGGACAGGATTTGGTGAAGCTTTCTTT. Its translation: CASSAGTGFGEAFF.

The chain couples TRBV5-6 to TRBJ1-2; weak D call: TRBD1 (5 bases). This CDR3 region has 14 residues. The V end was cut by 5 bases, the J end by 7 bases, with 18 bases between. Germline V gene data show CDR1 as SGHDT and CDR2 as YYEEEE. For the CDR3, the DNA is TGTGCCAGCAGTCAAGGTCAGGGAGCGGGTGGCTACACCTTC. The encoded protein is CASSQGQGAGGYTF. Combining the CDR3 with reference TRBV5-6 and TRBJ1-2 gives the whole variable domain DAGVTQSPTHLIKTRGQQVTLRCSPKSGHDTVSWYQQALGQGPQFIFQYYEEEERQRGNFPDRFSGHQFPNYSSELNVNALLLGDSALYLCASSQGQGAGGYTFGSGTRLTVV.

This rearrangement joins TRBV4-1 to TRBJ2-7, with D possibly TRBD1 on 6 matching bases. The CDR3 sequence is 13 residues long. With 2 bases removed from V and 6 bases from J, the gap between germline ends came to 11 bases. CDR1 and CDR2 from the germline V gene are MGHRA and YSYEKL. CDR3 region: CASSQNRALEQYF. The CDR3 nucleotides are TGCGCCAGCAGCCAAAACAGGGCACTCGAGCAGTACTTC.

This chain joins TRBV6-6 and TRBJ1-1; TRBD1 aligns across 9 bases. The CDR3 extends over 15 amino acids. V shed 5 bases, J shed 5 bases, and the junction held 9 bases outside the gene matches. Germline values: CDR1 MNHNY, CDR2 SVGAGI (reference sequence). DNA for the CDR3: TGTGCCAGCAGTCTGACAGGGGGGCTGGATACTGAAGCTTTCTTT. It codes for CASSLTGGLDTEAFF.

This chain joins TRBV11-3 and TRBJ1-1, with D maybe TRBD1 (6 bases). V gave up 4 bases and J gave up 1 base, with 7 bases separating them. Germline assignment: CDR1 SGHNT and CDR2 YENEEA. This CDR3 has 13 amino acids. CDR3 DNA: TGTGCCAGCAGCTCACAGGGGAACACTGAAGCTTTCTTT. Its translation: CASSSQGNTEAFF.

The chain combines TRBV27 with TRBJ2-1; 10 positions match TRBD2. The CDR3 extends over 14 amino acids. The V gene end was trimmed by 6 bases and the J gene end by 7 bases; junction bases not matched to a gene: 6. CDR1 and CDR2 (germline): MNHEY, SMNVEV (reference sequence). The CDR3 nucleotides are TGTGCCAGCAGCCGGGGACTAGCGTTGAATGAGCAGTTCTTC. This translates into CASSRGLALNEQFF.

The J gene is TRBJ1-6, the V gene TRBV7-9; D might be TRBD1 (6 bases). The CDR3 spans 15 residues. Germline V gene data show CDR1 as SEHNR and CDR2 as FQNEAQ (reference sequence). Trimming shortened V by 11 bases and J by 5 bases, and 19 bases separated the two germline ends. CDR3 sequence (DNA): TGTGCCGCACGAGGGGGGGGGCACAATAATTCACCCCTCCACTTT. It codes for CAARGGGHNNSPLHF. Supplemented by reference TRBV7-9 and TRBJ1-6, the full variable domain reads DTGVSQNPRHKITKRGQNVTFRCDPISEHNRLYWYRQTLGQGPEFLTYFQNEAQLEKSRLLSDRFSAERPKGSFSTLEIQRTEQGDSAMYLCAARGGGHNNSPLHFGNGTRLTVT.

The gene calls are TRBV4-1 and TRBJ2-7, with a tentative D call TRBD2 (5 bases). The CDR3 covers 14 residues. The germline V gene has CDR1 MGHRA and CDR2 YSYEKL. V was trimmed by 2 bases and J by 4 bases, leaving 12 bases between them. The CDR3 loop reads CASSQPGSPYEQYF. In nucleotides, the CDR3 is TGCGCCAGCAGCCAACCGGGGTCCCCTTACGAGCAGTACTTC.

J is TRBJ2-7 and V is TRBV5-6; D is unresolved. This CDR3 has 12 amino acids. Trimming shortened V by 0 bases and J by 4 bases, and 5 bases separated the two germline ends. The germline V gene has CDR1 SGHDT and CDR2 YYEEEE. CDR3 protein: CASSLGRYEQYF. CDR3 nucleotides: TGTGCCAGCAGCTTGGGCAGGTACGAGCAGTACTTC.

The rearrangement uses TRBV5-4 and TRBJ1-5; no firm D call. The CDR3 consists of 14 residues. Trimming cost V 0 bases and J 5 bases, with 9 bases left between them. From germline, CDR1 is SGHNT and CDR2 YYREEE (reference sequence). The CDR3 here is CASSLAGRDQPQHF. In nucleotides, the CDR3 is TGTGCCAGCAGCTTGGCGGGAAGAGATCAGCCCCAGCATTTT.

This clone was found once. This rearrangement joins TRBV19 to TRBJ2-7; a weak D match, TRBD1 (5 bases). The V gene lost 6 bases and the J gene lost 4 bases, with 16 bases spanning the gap. Germline values: CDR1 LNHDA, CDR2 SQIVND (reference sequence). There are 14 residues in the CDR3. This CDR3 is CASRGQDHPYEQYF. The CDR3, as DNA: TGTGCCAGTAGGGGGCAGGACCACCCTTACGAGCAGTACTTC. Full variable domain (outside the CDR3, taken from reference TRBV19 and TRBJ2-7): DGGITQSPKYLFRKEGQNVTLSCEQNLNHDAMYWYRQDPGQGLRLIYYSQIVNDFQKGDIAEGYSVSREKKESFPLTVTSAQKNPTAFYLCASRGQDHPYEQYFGPGTRLTVT.

This sequence joins TRBV9 and TRBJ2-7; weak D call: TRBD1 (5 bases). Germline lookup yields CDR1 SGDLS and CDR2 YYNGEE. V dropped 3 bases and J dropped 2 bases, with 15 bases sitting between them. This CDR3 is 15 amino acids long. Written as DNA, the CDR3 is TGTGCCAGCAGCGCCGACGAAGGGGCAACCTACGAGCAGTACTTC. The encoded protein is CASSADEGATYEQYF.

V gene TRBV14 combines with J gene TRBJ2-1; D may be TRBD2 (5 bases). This CDR3 has 15 amino acids. Germline values: CDR1 SGHDN, CDR2 FVKESK. V lost 0 bases, J lost 0 bases, and 6 bases lay in between. The CDR3, as DNA: TGTGCCAGCAGCCAAGATCGGGGCTCCTACAATGAGCAGTTCTTC. It translates to CASSQDRGSYNEQFF.

V gene TRBV5-4 combines with J gene TRBJ2-1; no definite D call. CDR1 and CDR2 (germline): SGHNT, YYREEE (reference sequence). V was cut by 0 bases and J by 1 base, with 8 bases left in between. The CDR3 spans 15 residues. The DNA of the CDR3 is TGTGCCAGCAGCTTGGAACTATCGTCCTACAATGAGCAGTTCTTC. It translates to CASSLELSSYNEQFF.

V usage is TRBV7-3 and J usage is TRBJ2-2; D may be TRBD1 (6 bases). V dropped 5 bases and J dropped 3 bases, with 10 bases sitting between them. The CDR3 consists of 14 residues. CDR1 and CDR2 (germline): SGHTA, FQGTGA. As DNA, the CDR3 is TGTGCCAGCAGCCCCCCAGGGGACACCGGGGAGCTGTTTTTT. Amino acid sequence: CASSPPGDTGELFF.

This clone occurred a few times. This chain connects TRBV7-2 to TRBJ2-2; D is undetermined. Germline V gives CDR1 SGHTA, CDR2 FQGNSA. The ends were cut back, 5 bases at V and 1 base at J, with 8 bases in the middle. The CDR3 sequence is 14 residues long. The CDR3 loop reads CASSPRQNTGELFF. For the CDR3, the DNA is TGTGCCAGCAGCCCTCGACAGAACACCGGGGAGCTGTTTTTT.

The DNA for the CDR3 is TGCGCCAGCAGCTTGACGGTCATGAACACTGAAGCTTTCTTT. It codes for CASSLTVMNTEAFF. This chain connects TRBV5-1 to TRBJ1-1; D gene uncertain. Germline CDR1 reads SGHRS; CDR2 reads YFSETQ. This CDR3 is 14 amino acids long. With 1 base removed from V and 0 bases from J, the gap between germline ends came to 7 bases.

The chain recombines TRBV2 with TRBJ1-5; D not certain. The V end was cut by 3 bases, the J end by 6 bases, with 12 bases between. In germline, CDR1 is SNHLY, CDR2 FYNNEI. The CDR3 sequence is 14 residues long. The CDR3, as DNA: TGTGCCAGCAGTGAGGAGGGTGGGAGTCAGCCCCAGCATTTT. Translated, it gives CASSEEGGSQPQHF.

The chain combines TRBV19 with TRBJ1-1, with a weak D call TRBD1 (6 bases). This CDR3 region has 16 residues. From germline, CDR1 is LNHDA and CDR2 SQIVND (reference sequence). Trimming left V 4 bases short and J 0 bases short, with 15 bases between. The CDR3 DNA follows: TGTGCCAGTAGTAAACCCGGACAGTCTATGAACACTGAAGCTTTCTTT. Encoded protein: CASSKPGQSMNTEAFF.